This is a list of T cell receptor beta chains from one sample in a study of shared clonotypes between healthy human individuals. The data were produced by immunoSEQ multiplex PCR, yet TCRdb's version contains in-frame clones alone and is incomplete. Among more than 600,000 clones, about 91% were seen once, and the ten largest hold approximately 24%. The specimen sequenced was naive CD8+ T cells sorted from blood. These receptor sequences come from a man aged 25-45 years in good health. CDR3s include the opening cysteine and the closing phenylalanine or tryptophan. The D gene is left open where the match is weak. Where a row states a size, it is once, few, many or the class of an expanded clone; other rows omit it.

d_call	v_call	j_call	clone_size	cdr3_aa	cdr3_nt
-	TRBV10-3	TRBJ2-7	-	CAISESGRDPYEQYF	TGTGCCATCAGTGAGTCGGGACGGGATCCCTACGAGCAGTACTTC
-	TRBV5-1	TRBJ1-5	-	CASSLGGPINQPQHF	TGCGCCAGCAGCTTGGGAGGTCCAATCAATCAGCCCCAGCATTTT
-	TRBV6-1	TRBJ2-1	-	CASSAYNEQFF	TGTGCCAGCAGTGCGTACAATGAGCAGTTCTTC
TRBD1	TRBV15	TRBJ1-4	-	CATSGDRGAEKLFF	TGTGCCACCAGTGGGGACAGGGGAGCTGAAAAACTGTTTTTT
-	TRBV7-9	TRBJ2-1	-	CAHVGHNEQFF	TGTGCCCATGTTGGGCACAATGAGCAGTTCTTC
-	TRBV5-1	TRBJ2-3	-	CASRGMRNSTDTQYF	TGCGCCAGCAGGGGGATGAGGAATTCTACAGATACGCAGTATTTT
-	TRBV4-1	TRBJ2-7	-	CASSQGGFHYEQYF	TGCGCCAGCAGCCAAGGGGGTTTTCACTACGAGCAGTACTTC
-	TRBV9	TRBJ2-1	-	CASSGYMSYNEQFF	TGTGCCAGCAGCGGGTACATGTCCTACAATGAGCAGTTCTTC
TRBD1	TRBV27	TRBJ2-2	-	CASSLGTGAGELFF	TGTGCCAGCAGTTTAGGGACAGGGGCCGGGGAGCTGTTTTTT
-	TRBV23-1	TRBJ2-1	-	CAGGSSYNEQFF	TGCGCCGGGGGGAGCTCCTACAATGAGCAGTTCTTC
-	TRBV4-1	TRBJ2-7	-	CASSQTGSSYEQYF	TGCGCCAGCAGCCAAACAGGGAGCTCCTACGAGCAGTACTTC
-	TRBV5-1	TRBJ2-1	-	CASSLAFPSLNEQFF	TGCGCCAGCAGCTTGGCCTTTCCCTCTCTCAATGAGCAGTTCTTC
-	TRBV6-5	TRBJ2-1	-	CASSTGNYNEQFF	TGTGCCAGCAGCACAGGAAACTACAATGAGCAGTTCTTC
-	TRBV7-9	TRBJ1-1	-	CASSLARGSTEAFF	TGTGCCAGCAGCTTAGCGAGGGGTAGTACTGAAGCTTTCTTT
-	TRBV9	TRBJ2-1	-	CASSGSKGSAYNEQFF	TGTGCCAGCAGCGGTAGTAAAGGGAGCGCCTACAATGAGCAGTTCTTC
TRBD1	TRBV7-2	TRBJ1-3	-	CASSSRGLSGNTIYF	TGTGCCAGCAGCTCCAGGGGGCTTTCTGGAAACACCATATATTTT
TRBD2	TRBV4-1	TRBJ2-5	-	CASSQNHPGGETQYF	TGCGCCAGCAGCCAAAATCACCCCGGGGGGGAGACCCAGTACTTC
-	TRBV4-2	TRBJ1-1	-	CASSRDTNTEAFF	TGTGCCAGCAGCCGCGACACGAACACTGAAGCTTTCTTT
-	TRBV21-1	TRBJ2-5	-	CASSRSGRDQETQYF	TGTGCCAGCAGCAGGAGCGGGAGGGATCAAGAGACCCAGTACTTC
-	TRBV27	TRBJ2-1	-	CASSPGYNEQFF	TGTGCCAGCAGTCCAGGGTACAATGAGCAGTTCTTC
TRBD2	TRBV7-2	TRBJ2-5	-	CASSFKTSGRSETQYF	TGTGCCAGCAGCTTCAAGACTAGCGGGAGGTCAGAGACCCAGTACTTC
-	TRBV6-6	TRBJ2-1	once	CASSSGPGNEQFF	TGTGCCAGCAGTAGTGGCCCGGGGAATGAGCAGTTCTTC
TRBD1	TRBV7-9	TRBJ2-7	-	CASSLRDRHSYEQYF	TGTGCCAGCAGCTTACGGGACAGGCACTCCTACGAGCAGTACTTC
-	TRBV14	TRBJ2-7	-	CASSWTSPAEQYF	TGTGCCAGCAGCTGGACTTCCCCCGCGGAGCAGTACTTC
-	TRBV28	TRBJ2-2	-	CASSIGAGELFF	TGTGCCAGCAGTATAGGCGCCGGGGAGCTGTTTTTT
-	TRBV27	TRBJ2-3	-	CASRWYVGSADTQYF	TGTGCCAGCAGGTGGTATGTGGGCAGCGCAGATACGCAGTATTTT
-	TRBV2	TRBJ2-5	-	CASSEKTRQYF	TGTGCCAGCAGTGAAAAGACACGACAGTACTTC
-	TRBV7-6	TRBJ2-2	-	CASSLVIDASAGELFF	TGTGCCAGCAGCTTAGTAATAGATGCCAGTGCCGGGGAGCTGTTTTTT
TRBD2	TRBV6-6	TRBJ2-7	-	CASSYDGLAGPYEQYF	TGTGCCAGCAGTTACGACGGACTAGCGGGGCCCTACGAGCAGTACTTC
-	TRBV11-2	TRBJ2-7	-	CASSFLEHSYEQYF	TGTGCCAGCAGCTTTTTAGAGCACTCCTACGAGCAGTACTTC
-	TRBV27	TRBJ2-7	-	CASSLPGFEQYF	TGTGCCAGCAGCCTTCCCGGGTTCGAGCAGTACTTC
-	TRBV4-1	TRBJ2-7	-	CASSQDGYEQYF	TGCGCCAGCAGCCAAGACGGGTACGAGCAGTACTTC
-	TRBV11-2	TRBJ2-1	-	CASSLDFREYNEQFF	TGTGCCAGCAGCTTAGACTTTCGGGAATACAATGAGCAGTTCTTC
-	TRBV6-5	TRBJ1-1	-	CASNHRDTWNTEAFF	TGTGCCAGCAACCACCGGGACACGTGGAACACTGAAGCTTTCTTT
TRBD1	TRBV7-9	TRBJ2-7	-	CASSSLGTGNEQYF	TGTGCCAGCAGCTCACTGGGGACAGGGAACGAGCAGTACTTC
TRBD1	TRBV6-1	TRBJ1-5	-	CASSGATGQGHLSQHF	TGTGCCAGCAGTGGGGCCACAGGACAGGGGCATTTGTCCCAGCATTTT
-	TRBV6-5	TRBJ1-5	few	CASKVAKGEPQHF	TGTGCCAGCAAGGTAGCGAAGGGAGAGCCCCAGCATTTT
TRBD2	TRBV7-6	TRBJ2-2	once	CASSFSRLAGGSNTGELFF	TGTGCCAGCAGCTTCAGCCGACTAGCGGGAGGGTCGAACACCGGGGAGCTGTTTTTT
-	TRBV27	TRBJ1-1	-	CASSLTGNTEAFF	TGTGCCAGCAGTTTGACAGGTAACACTGAAGCTTTCTTT
TRBD1	TRBV7-9	TRBJ2-7	-	CASRETGGEYEQYF	TGTGCCAGTAGAGAAACAGGGGGTGAATACGAGCAGTACTTC
-	TRBV9	TRBJ1-1	-	CASSPSMGDWKNTEAFF	TGTGCCAGCAGCCCCTCAATGGGGGACTGGAAGAACACTGAAGCTTTCTTT
-	TRBV19	TRBJ2-3	-	CASSTLDIREPTDTQYF	TGTGCCAGTAGTACATTGGATATCCGGGAGCCCACAGATACGCAGTATTTT
TRBD1	TRBV6-1	TRBJ2-1	-	CASSEYLTGEQFF	TGTGCCAGCAGTGAATACCTGACAGGGGAGCAGTTCTTC
TRBD2	TRBV27	TRBJ2-1	once	CASSRGAGAHREQFF	TGTGCCAGCAGTCGGGGAGCGGGAGCCCACAGGGAGCAGTTCTTC
-	TRBV29-1	TRBJ2-7	-	CSVEDTESYEQYF	TGCAGCGTTGAAGATACGGAGTCCTACGAGCAGTACTTC
-	TRBV6-5	TRBJ2-2	-	CASSYSRSPAGELFF	TGTGCCAGCAGTTACTCGAGGTCTCCCGCCGGGGAGCTGTTTTTT
-	TRBV13	TRBJ2-7	once	CASSLRTGNEQYF	TGTGCCAGCAGCCTCCGAACAGGGAACGAGCAGTACTTC
-	TRBV19	TRBJ1-5	-	CASTMIRTANQPQHF	TGTGCCAGTACTATGATTAGGACAGCAAATCAGCCCCAGCATTTT
-	TRBV11-2	TRBJ2-7	-	CASSHTDEYYYEQYF	TGTGCCAGCAGCCATACAGATGAATACTACTACGAGCAGTACTTC
-	TRBV7-9	TRBJ1-4	few	CASSQDSSNEKLFF	TGTGCCAGCAGCCAGGACAGCTCGAATGAAAAACTGTTTTTT
-	TRBV7-6	TRBJ1-1	-	CASSARYDDTEAFF	TGTGCCAGCAGCGCCCGATACGACGACACTGAAGCTTTCTTT
TRBD1	TRBV30	TRBJ2-3	-	CAWSAPGQGYTQYF	TGTGCCTGGAGTGCCCCAGGACAGGGCTATACGCAGTATTTT